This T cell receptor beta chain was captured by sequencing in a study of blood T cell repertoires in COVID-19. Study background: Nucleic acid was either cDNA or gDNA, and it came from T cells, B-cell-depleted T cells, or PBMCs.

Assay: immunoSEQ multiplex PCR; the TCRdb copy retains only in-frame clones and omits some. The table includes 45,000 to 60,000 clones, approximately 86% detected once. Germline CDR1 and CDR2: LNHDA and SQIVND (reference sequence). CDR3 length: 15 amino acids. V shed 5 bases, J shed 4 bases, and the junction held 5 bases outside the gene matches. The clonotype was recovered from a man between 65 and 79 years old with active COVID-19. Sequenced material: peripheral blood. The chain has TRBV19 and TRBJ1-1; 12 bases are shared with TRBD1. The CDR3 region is CASSGTGGAGTEAFF. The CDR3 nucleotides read TGTGCCAGTAGTGGGACAGGGGGCGCGGGCACTGAAGCTTTCTTT.